This T cell receptor (beta chain) was sequenced during a study of T-cell reconstitution after alpha-beta-depleted transplantation in children. This clonotype was seen ten or more times. The antigen remains undetermined. Findings and caveats of the study: Day-60 TCRbeta diversity that was high in some patients was derived from surviving recipient T cells and thymic progenitors.

Unique molecular identifiers were built into the TCRbeta library. TCRdb reanalysed the PCR reads using MiXCR and keeps one entry per CDR3 protein. The sample lists under 25,000 distinct CDR3 sequences, 10% to 15% occurring once. This clonotype was sampled from a female patient between 2 and 15 years old who had a stem cell transplant for congenital amegakaryocytic thrombocytopenia, so the T cells may come from the graft donor. Sequencing used PBMCs, mostly from graft donor cells, obtained 60 days after TCRalphabeta/CD19-depleted stem cell transplant.

CDR3 sequence: CASSALASYNEQFF. In DNA form, the CDR3 reads TGTGCCAGCAGTGCACTAGCGTCCTACAATGAGCAGTTCTTC. The chain uses TRBV2 and TRBJ2-1; the match to TRBD2 covers 7 bases. Germline V gene data show CDR1 as SNHLY and CDR2 as FYNNEI. CDR3 length: 14 amino acids. The J segment lost 1 base and the V segment lost 4 bases, leaving 1 base of the junction unmatched.